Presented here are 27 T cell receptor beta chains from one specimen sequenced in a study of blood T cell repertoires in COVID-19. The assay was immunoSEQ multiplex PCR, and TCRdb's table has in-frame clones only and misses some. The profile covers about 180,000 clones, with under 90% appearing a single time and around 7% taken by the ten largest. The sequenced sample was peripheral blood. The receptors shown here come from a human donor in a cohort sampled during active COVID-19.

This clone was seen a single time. The CDR3 reads CASSPPFRDTEAFF. CDR3 nucleotides: TGCGCCAGCAGCCCACCGTTTCGGGACACTGAAGCTTTCTTT. The chain couples TRBV5-1 to TRBJ1-1; D is unresolved. The V and J ends lost 4 bases and 3 bases respectively, with 13 bases between them. Germline V gives CDR1 SGHRS, CDR2 YFSETQ. The CDR3 length is 14 residues.

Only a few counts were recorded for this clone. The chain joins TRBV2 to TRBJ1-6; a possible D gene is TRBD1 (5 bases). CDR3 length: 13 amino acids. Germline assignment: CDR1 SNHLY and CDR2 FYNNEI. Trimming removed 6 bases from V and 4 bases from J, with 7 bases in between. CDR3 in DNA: TGTGCCAGCAGGGGACTGTATAATTCACCCCTCCACTTT. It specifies CASRGLYNSPLHF.

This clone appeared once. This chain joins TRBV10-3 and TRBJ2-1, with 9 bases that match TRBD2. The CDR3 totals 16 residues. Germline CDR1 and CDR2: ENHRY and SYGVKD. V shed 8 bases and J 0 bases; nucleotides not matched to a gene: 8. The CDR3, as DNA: TGTGCCATCGGGACTAGCCCCCTGCTCTCCTACAATGAGCAGTTCTTC. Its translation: CAIGTSPLLSYNEQFF.

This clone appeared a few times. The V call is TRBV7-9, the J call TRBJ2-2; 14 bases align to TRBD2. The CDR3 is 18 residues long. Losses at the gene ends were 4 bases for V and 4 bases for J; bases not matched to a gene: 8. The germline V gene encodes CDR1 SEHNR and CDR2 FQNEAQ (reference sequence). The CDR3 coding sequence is TGTGCCAGCAGCTGGACTAGCGGGGGGCCCCTCATCACCGGGGAGCTGTTTTTT. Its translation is CASSWTSGGPLITGELFF. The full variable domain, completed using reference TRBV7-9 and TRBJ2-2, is DTGVSQNPRHKITKRGQNVTFRCDPISEHNRLYWYRQTLGQGPEFLTYFQNEAQLEKSRLLSDRFSAERPKGSFSTLEIQRTEQGDSAMYLCASSWTSGGPLITGELFFGEGSRLTVL.

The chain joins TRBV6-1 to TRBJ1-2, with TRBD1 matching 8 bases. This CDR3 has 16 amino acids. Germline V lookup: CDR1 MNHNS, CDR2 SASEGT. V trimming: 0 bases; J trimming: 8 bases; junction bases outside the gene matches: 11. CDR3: CASSEAVRTGRFGYTF. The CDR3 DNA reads TGTGCCAGCAGTGAAGCTGTTAGGACAGGGCGCTTCGGCTACACCTTC.

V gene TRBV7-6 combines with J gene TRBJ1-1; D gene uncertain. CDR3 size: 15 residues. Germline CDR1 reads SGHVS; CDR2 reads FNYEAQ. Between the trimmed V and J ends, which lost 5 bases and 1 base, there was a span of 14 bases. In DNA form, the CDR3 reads TGTGCCAGCAGCCTCTCGGGAGGCTGGAACACTGAAGCTTTCTTT. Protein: CASSLSGGWNTEAFF.

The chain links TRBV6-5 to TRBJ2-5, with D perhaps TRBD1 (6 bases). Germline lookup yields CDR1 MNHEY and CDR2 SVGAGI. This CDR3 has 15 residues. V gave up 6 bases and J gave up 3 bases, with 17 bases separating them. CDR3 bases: TGTGCCAGCAGACCAACCACAGGGTTGGAAGAGACCCAGTACTTC. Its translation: CASRPTTGLEETQYF.

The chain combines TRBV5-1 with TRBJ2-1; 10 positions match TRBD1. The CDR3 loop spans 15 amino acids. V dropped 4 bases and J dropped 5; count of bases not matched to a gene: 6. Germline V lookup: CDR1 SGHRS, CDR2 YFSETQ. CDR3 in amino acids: CASSPRQGANNEQFF. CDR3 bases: TGCGCCAGCAGCCCTAGACAGGGGGCGAACAATGAGCAGTTCTTC.

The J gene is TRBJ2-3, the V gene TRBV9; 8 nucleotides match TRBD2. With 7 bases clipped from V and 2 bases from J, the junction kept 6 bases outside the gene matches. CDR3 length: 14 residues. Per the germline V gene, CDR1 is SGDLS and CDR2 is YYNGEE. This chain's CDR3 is CASQKAGDTDTQYF. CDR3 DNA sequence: TGTGCCAGCCAAAAAGCGGGGGACACAGATACGCAGTATTTT.

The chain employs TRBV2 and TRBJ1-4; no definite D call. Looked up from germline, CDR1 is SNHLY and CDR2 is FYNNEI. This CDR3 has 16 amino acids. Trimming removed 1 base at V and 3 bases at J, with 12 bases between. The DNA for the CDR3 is TGTGCCAGCAGTGAAGAAAGTATACTGGCTAATGAAAAACTGTTTTTT. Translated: CASSEESILANEKLFF. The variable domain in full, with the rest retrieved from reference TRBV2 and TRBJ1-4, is EPEVTQTPSHQVTQMGQEVILRCVPISNHLYFYWYRQILGQKVEFLVSFYNNEISEKSEIFDDQFSVERPDGSNFTLKIRSTKLEDSAMYFCASSEESILANEKLFFGSGTQLSVL.

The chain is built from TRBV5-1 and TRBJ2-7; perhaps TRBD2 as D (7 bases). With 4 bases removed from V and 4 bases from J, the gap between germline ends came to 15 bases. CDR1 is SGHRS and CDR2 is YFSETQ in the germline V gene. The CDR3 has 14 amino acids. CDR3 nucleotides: TGCGCCAGCAGCCCGGAGGGGGGAGGGTACGAGCAGTACTTC. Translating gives CASSPEGGGYEQYF.

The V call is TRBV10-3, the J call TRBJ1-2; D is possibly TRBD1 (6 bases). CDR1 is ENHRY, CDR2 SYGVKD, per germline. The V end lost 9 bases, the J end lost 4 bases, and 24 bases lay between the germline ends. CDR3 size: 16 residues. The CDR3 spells CAISDSQSLNFYGYTF. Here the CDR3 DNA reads TGTGCCATATCGGACAGCCAAAGCCTGAACTTCTATGGCTACACCTTC.

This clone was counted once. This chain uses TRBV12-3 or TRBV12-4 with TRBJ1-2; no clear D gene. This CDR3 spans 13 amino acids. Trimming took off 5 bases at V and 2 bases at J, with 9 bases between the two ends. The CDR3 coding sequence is TGTGCCAGCAGTCCACGGGAGAACTATGGCTACACCTTC. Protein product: CASSPRENYGYTF.

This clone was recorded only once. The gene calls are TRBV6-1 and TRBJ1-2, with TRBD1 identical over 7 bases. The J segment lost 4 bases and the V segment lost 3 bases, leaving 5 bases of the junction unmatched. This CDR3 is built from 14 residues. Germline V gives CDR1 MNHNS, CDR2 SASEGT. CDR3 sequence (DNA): TGTGCCAGCAGTGACAGGACAGGCCCCTATGGCTACACCTTC. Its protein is CASSDRTGPYGYTF.

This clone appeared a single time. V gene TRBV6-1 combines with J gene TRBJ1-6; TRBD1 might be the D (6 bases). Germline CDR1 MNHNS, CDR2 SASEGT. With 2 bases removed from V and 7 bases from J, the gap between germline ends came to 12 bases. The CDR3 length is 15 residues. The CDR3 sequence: CASSEWGLSNSPLHF. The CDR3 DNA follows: TGTGCCAGCAGTGAATGGGGGCTTAGCAATTCACCCCTCCACTTT.

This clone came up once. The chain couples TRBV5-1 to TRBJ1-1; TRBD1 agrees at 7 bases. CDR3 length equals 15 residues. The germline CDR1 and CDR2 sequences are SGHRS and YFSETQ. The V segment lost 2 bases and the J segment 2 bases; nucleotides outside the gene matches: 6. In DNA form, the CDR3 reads TGCGCCAGCAGCTTCGCGGGACAGACCAACACTGAAGCTTTCTTT. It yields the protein CASSFAGQTNTEAFF.

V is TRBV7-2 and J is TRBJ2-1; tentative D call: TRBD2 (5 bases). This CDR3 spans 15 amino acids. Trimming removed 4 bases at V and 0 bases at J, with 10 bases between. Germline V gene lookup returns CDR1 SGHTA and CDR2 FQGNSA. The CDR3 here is CASSYGLYSYNEQFF. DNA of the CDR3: TGTGCCAGCAGCTACGGACTGTACTCCTACAATGAGCAGTTCTTC.

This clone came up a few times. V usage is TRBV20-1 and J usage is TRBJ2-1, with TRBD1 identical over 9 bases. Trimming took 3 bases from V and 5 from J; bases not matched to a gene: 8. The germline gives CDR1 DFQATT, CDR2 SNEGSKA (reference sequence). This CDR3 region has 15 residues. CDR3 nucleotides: TGCAGTGCTAGTTCCGGGACAGGGCAACACAATGAGCAGTTCTTC. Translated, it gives CSASSGTGQHNEQFF.

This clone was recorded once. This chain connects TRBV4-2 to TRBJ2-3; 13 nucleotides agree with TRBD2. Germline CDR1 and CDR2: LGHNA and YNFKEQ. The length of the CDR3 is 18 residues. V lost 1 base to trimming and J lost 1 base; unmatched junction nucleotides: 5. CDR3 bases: TGTGCCAGCAGCCAAGCGGGACTAGCGGGGTTAGGCACAGATACGCAGTATTTT. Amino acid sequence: CASSQAGLAGLGTDTQYF.

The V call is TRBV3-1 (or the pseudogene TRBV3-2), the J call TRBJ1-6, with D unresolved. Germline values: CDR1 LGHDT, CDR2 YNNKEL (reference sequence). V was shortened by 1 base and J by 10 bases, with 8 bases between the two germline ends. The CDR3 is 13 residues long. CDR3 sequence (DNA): TGTGCCAGCAGCCAAGGGAGAGGATCACCCCTCCACTTT. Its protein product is CASSQGRGSPLHF.

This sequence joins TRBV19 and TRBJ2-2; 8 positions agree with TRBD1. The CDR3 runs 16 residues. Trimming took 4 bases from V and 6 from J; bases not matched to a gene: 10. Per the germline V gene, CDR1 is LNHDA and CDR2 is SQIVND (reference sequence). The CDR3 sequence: CASSKRNRGVAGELFF. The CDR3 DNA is TGTGCCAGTAGTAAGCGGAACAGGGGGGTCGCCGGGGAGCTGTTTTTT.

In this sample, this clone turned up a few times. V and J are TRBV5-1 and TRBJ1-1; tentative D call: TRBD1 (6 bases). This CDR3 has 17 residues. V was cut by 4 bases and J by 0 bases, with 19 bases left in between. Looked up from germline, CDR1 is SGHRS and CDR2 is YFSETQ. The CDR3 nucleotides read TGCGCCAGCAGCCTCAGACCCAGGACAGCCATGAACACTGAAGCTTTCTTT. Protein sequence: CASSLRPRTAMNTEAFF.

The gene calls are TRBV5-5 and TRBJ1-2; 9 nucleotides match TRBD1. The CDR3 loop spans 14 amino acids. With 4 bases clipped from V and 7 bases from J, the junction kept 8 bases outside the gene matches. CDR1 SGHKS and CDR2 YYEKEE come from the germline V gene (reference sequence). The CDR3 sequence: CASSPGGQGGGYTF. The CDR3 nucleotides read TGTGCCAGCAGCCCAGGGGGACAGGGTGGTGGCTACACCTTC.

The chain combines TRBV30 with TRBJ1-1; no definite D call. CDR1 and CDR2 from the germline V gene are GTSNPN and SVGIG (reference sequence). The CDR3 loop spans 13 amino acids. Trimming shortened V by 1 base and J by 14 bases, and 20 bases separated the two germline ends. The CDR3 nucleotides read TGTGCCTGGAGTGGGTCAGCCGGACTAGTTAGCTTCTTT. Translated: CAWSGSAGLVSFF.

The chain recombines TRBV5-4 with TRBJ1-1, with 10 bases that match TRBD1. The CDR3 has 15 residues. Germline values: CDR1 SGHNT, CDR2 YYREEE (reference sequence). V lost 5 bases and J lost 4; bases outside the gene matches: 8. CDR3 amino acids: CASRRDRGGGTEAFF. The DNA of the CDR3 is TGTGCCAGCAGGAGGGACAGGGGAGGGGGCACTGAAGCTTTCTTT.

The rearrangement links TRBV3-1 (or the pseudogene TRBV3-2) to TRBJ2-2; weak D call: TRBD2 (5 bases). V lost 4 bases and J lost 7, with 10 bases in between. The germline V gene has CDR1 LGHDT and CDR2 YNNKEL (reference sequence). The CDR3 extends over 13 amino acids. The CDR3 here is CASSRRAGGELFF. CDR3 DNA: TGTGCCAGCAGCCGGCGGGCAGGCGGGGAGCTGTTTTTT.

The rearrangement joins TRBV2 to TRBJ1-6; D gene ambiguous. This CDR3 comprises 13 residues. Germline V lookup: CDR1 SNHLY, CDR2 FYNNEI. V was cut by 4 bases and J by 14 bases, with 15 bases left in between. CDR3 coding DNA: TGTGCCAGCAGTGTCCCTTCCGGGAGGGCCCTCCACTTT. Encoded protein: CASSVPSGRALHF.